This T cell receptor beta chain came from a study of CD8+CD57+ T cells in acquired aplastic anemia. About the study: DNA recovered from sorted CD4+ and CD8+ cells had a mean of about 3 ug. Healthy donor sequencing depth: about 10 million CD4+, some 11 million CD8+ reads. Study-wide findings and caveats: Between the patient and control groups, CD8+ Simpson's diversity did not differ significantly.

The use of genomic DNA as template underpinned the TCR beta VDJ and CDR3 profiling. A single record per CDR3 protein comes from TCRdb applying MiXCR to the reads. In the table there are some 180,000 distinct CDR3 sequences, approximately 49% of which are singletons. To note about this clonotype: What it binds is unknown.

Looked up from germline, CDR1 is SGHRS and CDR2 is YFSETQ. This CDR3 contains 13 residues. The V end was cut by 4 bases, the J end by 2 bases, with 10 bases between. V gene TRBV5-1 combines with J gene TRBJ2-7; D gene unclear. The sample consisted of sorted CD4+, CD8+, or CD8+CD57+ T cells (not recorded which) from PBMCs. This TCR derives from a human donor in good health. CDR3 protein: CASSLRDPYEQYF. In DNA form, the CDR3 reads TGCGCCAGCAGCCTTAGAGACCCCTACGAGCAGTACTTC.